This T cell receptor (beta chain) was obtained from a study of T-cell memory formation after mild COVID-19. Germline V gene sequence: CDR1 GTSNPN, CDR2 SVGIG (reference sequence). V dropped 0 bases and J dropped 5 bases, with 8 bases sitting between them. This CDR3 comprises 13 residues. TCRdb fed the 5' RACE reads into MiXCR, producing one record per CDR3 protein. The sample gives about 560,000 distinct CDR3 sequences, under 20% of which show up once; more than 10% is in the top ten. The sequence was obtained from an adult woman who had mild COVID-19 (a few samples of this study predate the infection). Cell type and time point are not known. The genes are TRBV30 and TRBJ1-5, with D perhaps matching TRBD1 (5 bases). The source material was PBMCs or a T cell subset sorted from them (not recorded which). The CDR3 here is CAWSVSGHQPQHF. The CDR3 DNA is TGTGCCTGGAGTGTTTCAGGGCATCAGCCCCAGCATTTT.